The present entry profiles one T cell receptor beta chain with its context. This CDR3 contains 18 residues. Per germline, CDR1 MNHNY and CDR2 SVGAGI (reference sequence). The V gene end was trimmed by 5 bases and the J gene end by 5 bases; junction bases not matched to a gene: 15. The sample is drawn from a study of blood T cell repertoires in COVID-19. TCRdb's copy holds only in-frame clones and misses some; the assay was immunoSEQ multiplex PCR. The sample consists of 350,000 to 550,000 clones, around 91% of them appearing once. The sample taken for sequencing was PBMCs or T cells enriched from blood (not recorded which). The sequence was collected from a man aged 30 to 45 who had recovered from COVID-19. The chain couples TRBV6-6 to TRBJ2-7; 13 bases are shared with TRBD2. CDR3 coding DNA: TGTGCCAGCAGTCACGACAGGTACCCGGGACTAGCGGGAAACGAGCAGTACTTC. Protein: CASSHDRYPGLAGNEQYF.